Shown below are 19 T cell receptor beta chains from a single sample sequenced in a study of T cells in Graves' hyperthyroidism and ophthalmopathy. Amplified TCR beta CDR3 regions came from RNA transcripts. Carried out on the TCR CDR3, a first-round RT-PCR used the HTBI primer set. TCRdb reprocessed the multiplex PCR reads with MiXCR, giving one entry per CDR3 protein. The repertoire holds about 620,000 distinct CDR3 sequences, with roughly 17% as singletons. The sequenced sample was blood. These receptors originate from a woman younger than 45 with Graves' hyperthyroidism.

This clonotype was observed many times. The chain combines TRBV12-3 or TRBV12-4 with TRBJ1-2, with unresolved D. The CDR3 is 14 residues long. V lost 3 bases and J lost 4, with 12 bases in between. CDR3 region: CASSFDSAAYGYTF. In nucleotides, the CDR3 is TGTGCCAGCAGTTTCGATTCTGCGGCCTATGGCTACACCTTC.

The chain recombines TRBV28 with TRBJ1-1; D call uncertain. CDR1 and CDR2 from the germline V gene are MDHEN and SYDVKM. This CDR3 is 12 amino acids long. Trimming took 6 bases from V and 5 from J, leaving 10 bases between them. The CDR3 DNA is TGTGCCAGCAGCCCTAGTCAGACTGAAGCTTTCTTT. Protein: CASSPSQTEAFF.

The rearrangement links TRBV27 to TRBJ2-7; D is unclear. The CDR3 length is 14 residues. The germline gives CDR1 MNHEY, CDR2 SMNVEV (reference sequence). V was cut by 3 bases and J by 7 bases, with 16 bases left in between. The CDR3 DNA reads TGTGCCAGCAGTTTCTCAAGCCAGTACATAGAGCAGTACTTC. This encodes CASSFSSQYIEQYF.

This clonotype turned up a few times. The genes are TRBV7-6 and TRBJ2-1; 9 bases are a match to TRBD2. The CDR3 length is 17 residues. Germline V gene lookup returns CDR1 SGHVS and CDR2 FNYEAQ. V lost 5 bases to trimming and J lost 8 bases; unmatched junction nucleotides: 16. CDR3 protein: CASSAARIAGDNDEQFF. The CDR3, as DNA: TGTGCCAGCAGCGCAGCCCGGATAGCGGGAGACAACGATGAGCAGTTCTTC.

This clonotype was seen repeatedly, ten times or more. The CDR3 DNA sequence: TGTGCCAGCAGCACTAGCGGACCCTACAATGAGCAGTTCTTC. Its protein is CASSTSGPYNEQFF. The chain joins TRBV7-8 to TRBJ2-1, with 8 bases lining up with TRBD2. J gave up 2 bases and V 5 bases, and 2 bases lay outside the gene matches. Germline CDR1 reads SGHVS; CDR2 reads FQNEAQ. This CDR3 is built from 14 residues.

The rearrangement joins TRBV15 to TRBJ2-6, with a possible D match to TRBD2 (6 bases). Trimming left V 1 base short and J 0 bases short, with 7 bases between. CDR3 length: 16 amino acids. Germline V CDR1 and CDR2: LNHNV, YYDKDF (reference sequence). CDR3 in amino acids: CATSRVGGSGANVLTF. The CDR3 bases are TGTGCCACCAGCAGAGTGGGAGGCTCTGGGGCCAACGTCCTGACTTTC. Full variable domain (rest looked up from reference TRBV15 and TRBJ2-6): DAMVIQNPRYQVTQFGKPVTLSCSQTLNHNVMYWYQQKSSQAPKLLFHYYDKDFNNEADTPDNFQSRRPNTSFCFLDIRSPGLGDTAMYLCATSRVGGSGANVLTFGAGSRLTVL.

This clonotype appeared many times. The J gene is TRBJ1-5, the V gene TRBV20-1, with 7 bases identical to TRBD1. Unmatched junction bases numbered 7, after V lost 3 bases and J lost 2 bases. CDR3 size: 15 residues. Germline V gene sequence: CDR1 DFQATT, CDR2 SNEGSKA (reference sequence). CDR3 amino acids: CSARHRGHGNQPQHF. The CDR3 DNA sequence: TGCAGTGCTAGGCACAGGGGTCACGGCAATCAGCCCCAGCATTTT.

This clonotype was counted between two and nine times. The V call is TRBV6-1, the J call TRBJ1-3, with TRBD1 matching over 9 bases. The CDR3 totals 16 residues. J was trimmed by 3 bases and V by 5 bases; bases with no gene match: 8. The germline gives CDR1 MNHNS, CDR2 SASEGT. CDR3 DNA sequence: TGTGCCAGCAGTTTCCGACAGGGGGGCTATGGAAACACCATATATTTT. Protein: CASSFRQGGYGNTIYF.

This clonotype was detected ten times or more. The J gene is TRBJ2-7, the V gene TRBV27; 8 bases fit TRBD1. V lost 6 bases, J lost 2 bases, and 12 bases stayed unmatched. The CDR3 extends over 16 amino acids. Per the germline V gene, CDR1 is MNHEY and CDR2 is SMNVEV (reference sequence). The CDR3 sequence: CASSRPQGAKPYEQYF. The CDR3 bases are TGTGCCAGCAGCCGACCCCAGGGGGCGAAACCCTACGAGCAGTACTTC.

This clonotype came up many times. The rearrangement joins TRBV20-1 to TRBJ2-7, with 12 nucleotides matching TRBD2. Per germline, CDR1 DFQATT and CDR2 SNEGSKA (reference sequence). This CDR3 has 15 residues. V was clipped by 0 bases and J by 6 bases; unmatched bases: 6. In DNA, the CDR3 is TGCAGTGCTAGAGATCCTAGCGGGAGGGTGGGCGAGCAGTACTTC. Translating it yields CSARDPSGRVGEQYF.

There are many counts of this clonotype. The gene calls are TRBV12-3 or TRBV12-4 and TRBJ2-7; D is perhaps TRBD2 (6 bases). V was clipped by 6 bases and J by 2 bases, with 11 bases between them. The length of the CDR3 is 13 residues. In DNA form, the CDR3 reads TGTGCCAGCAGAGCCGGGACTCCCTACGAGCAGTACTTC. It encodes CASRAGTPYEQYF.

The chain couples TRBV12-3 or TRBV12-4 to TRBJ1-4, with D possibly TRBD1 on 5 matching bases. The CDR3 totals 15 residues. V lost 5 bases to trimming and J lost 7 bases, with 17 bases between them. The chain's CDR3 is CASSRGMGRGEKLFF. In DNA form, the CDR3 reads TGTGCCAGCAGTCGGGGGATGGGCCGGGGTGAAAAACTGTTTTTT.

This clonotype was seen ten or more times. V and J are TRBV28 and TRBJ1-1; TRBD1 aligns across 8 bases. In germline, CDR1 is MDHEN, CDR2 SYDVKM. With 6 bases clipped from V and 4 bases from J, the junction kept 10 bases outside the gene matches. CDR3 length equals 15 residues. The CDR3 here is CASRVFQGAGTEAFF. CDR3 DNA: TGTGCCAGCAGAGTCTTTCAGGGGGCAGGCACTGAAGCTTTCTTT.

This sequence joins TRBV20-1 and TRBJ1-5; D may be TRBD1 (6 bases). The V end was cut by 3 bases, the J end by 5 bases, with 17 bases between. The CDR3 consists of 15 residues. The V gene's germline CDR1 is DFQATT and CDR2 SNEGSKA (reference sequence). The chain's CDR3 is CSASRRGGVHQPQHF. CDR3 in DNA: TGCAGTGCTAGTCGGAGGGGGGGGGTCCATCAGCCCCAGCATTTT.

This chain joins TRBV7-9 and TRBJ2-5; possibly TRBD2 for D (6 bases). V dropped 5 bases and J dropped 3 bases, with 19 bases sitting between them. The CDR3 has 16 amino acids. Looked up from germline, CDR1 is SEHNR and CDR2 is FQNEAQ (reference sequence). The CDR3 spells CASSPVVVGGKETQYF. CDR3 DNA: TGTGCCAGCAGCCCCGTTGTGGTGGGGGGTAAAGAGACCCAGTACTTC.

This clonotype was detected many times. This chain connects TRBV6-2 or TRBV6-3 to TRBJ2-1; 10 bases fit TRBD2. In germline, CDR1 is MNHEY, CDR2 SVGEGT. V was pared by 7 bases and J by 7 bases, with 10 bases of the junction left unmatched. There are 15 residues in the CDR3. CDR3 bases: TGTGCCAGCACCCCTAGCGGGAGTGGAGGTAATGAGCAGTTCTTC. Protein sequence: CASTPSGSGGNEQFF.

V and J are TRBV27 and TRBJ1-2; 7 bases line up with TRBD1. The junction had 2 bases not matched to a gene; V was cut back by 1 base and J by 3 bases. The germline V gene has CDR1 MNHEY and CDR2 SMNVEV (reference sequence). This CDR3 comprises 14 residues. Written as DNA, the CDR3 is TGTGCCAGCAGTTTATTTCAGGGGGACTATGGCTACACCTTC. It is translated as CASSLFQGDYGYTF.

This clonotype was counted at least ten times. The chain couples TRBV6-1 to TRBJ1-6; D is possibly TRBD1 (5 bases). This CDR3 has 14 amino acids. Germline CDR1 MNHNS, CDR2 SASEGT. V was pared by 5 bases and J by 5 bases, with 10 bases between. CDR3: CASSFGTDNSPLHF. As DNA, the CDR3 is TGTGCCAGCAGTTTTGGGACGGATAATTCACCCCTCCACTTT.

This clonotype showed up just a few times. This rearrangement joins TRBV27 to TRBJ1-2; the match to TRBD1 covers 10 bases. Germline V gene sequence: CDR1 MNHEY, CDR2 SMNVEV (reference sequence). This CDR3 contains 15 residues. The junction had 6 bases not matched to a gene; V was cut back by 3 bases and J by 5 bases. CDR3 nucleotide sequence: TGTGCCAGCAGTTTTGGGACAGGGGCTTCTTATGGCTACACCTTC. This gives the protein CASSFGTGASYGYTF.